The clone carrying this T cell receptor (beta chain) has a handful of counts. Its antigen is unidentified. This sample is drawn from a study of T cells in Graves' hyperthyroidism and ophthalmopathy. Findings and limits, study-wide: Patients with ophthalmopathy were separated from those with stable hyperthyroidism by a 13 V-J model.

It was considered stable Graves' hyperthyroidism when ophthalmopathy did not progress within 18 months. Hyperthyroidism in the patients, aged 18 to 65, was newly diagnosed and under 2 months in duration. Orbital computed tomography, thyroid ultrasound, serum thyroxine and TRAb, and clinical symptoms together informed the diagnoses. V dropped 1 base and J dropped 4 bases, with 10 bases sitting between them. Looked up from germline, CDR1 is SEHNR and CDR2 is FQNEAQ (reference sequence). CDR3 size: 14 residues. RNA transcripts provided the source from which TCR beta CDR3 regions were amplified. Using the HTBI primer set, a first-round RT-PCR was run on the TCR CDR3. TCRdb passed the multiplex PCR reads through MiXCR, listing each CDR3 protein once. The profile shows roughly 380,000 distinct CDR3 sequences, approximately 15% of them singletons.

This receptor was obtained from a woman aged 60-70 years with Graves' hyperthyroidism. The chain combines TRBV7-9 with TRBJ1-2, with D possibly TRBD1 on 6 matching bases. The sequenced sample consisted of blood. This CDR3 reads CASSLEQGIYGYTF. In nucleotides, the CDR3 is TGTGCCAGCAGCTTAGAACAGGGTATCTATGGCTACACCTTC. The full variable domain, completed using reference TRBV7-9 and TRBJ1-2, is DTGVSQNPRHKITKRGQNVTFRCDPISEHNRLYWYRQTLGQGPEFLTYFQNEAQLEKSRLLSDRFSAERPKGSFSTLEIQRTEQGDSAMYLCASSLEQGIYGYTFGSGTRLTVV.